One and the same sample provided the 2 T cell receptor beta chains below, sequenced in a study of response to subunit inactivated influenza vaccine (dated by TCRdb to about 2018). To prepare the library, RT-PCR was applied. Instrument on record: Illumina HiSeq 2500. TCRdb reran the public reads through fastp at Q25 and MiXCR, keeping productive beta chains. Here each entry gathers all rows of one CDR3 protein and keeps the most common genes and DNA. The sample has over 150,000 distinct CDR3 sequences on record, about 10% of them singletons. The ten largest clones represent roughly a third of the sample. Sequencing was performed on CD8+ T cells sorted from PBMCs, taken roughly 24 months after vaccination. The receptor source for this set is a man aged 50 to 69 who received an inactivated influenza vaccine. Donor details come from another sample of the same person, matched by shared clones.

In this sample, this clonotype turned up many times. The rearrangement uses TRBV5-1 and TRBJ2-3, with D possibly matching TRBD1 (6 bases). This CDR3 region has 19 residues. Trimming cost V 0 bases and J 0 bases, with 20 bases left between them. Germline CDR1 reads SGHRS; CDR2 reads YFSETQ. CDR3 DNA sequence: TGCGCCAGCAGCTTGGAGGCTGCAATTACAGGGCTAAGCACAGATACGCAGTATTTT. It codes for CASSLEAAITGLSTDTQYF.

This clonotype was found a few times. V is TRBV4-3 and J is TRBJ1-4; no clear D gene. CDR3 length: 12 amino acids. In germline, CDR1 is LGHNA, CDR2 YSLEER. The ends were cut back, 0 bases at V and 6 bases at J, with 2 bases in the middle. DNA for the CDR3: TGCGCCAGCAGCCAAGATCATGAAAAACTGTTTTTT. Amino acids: CASSQDHEKLFF.